Listed below are T cell receptor beta chains from one sample, sequenced in a study of cytotoxic CD8 clonotypes in ibrutinib-treated CLL. Sequencing was performed with immunoSEQ multiplex PCR; in TCRdb, only in-frame clones are kept and a portion is missing. The sample shows some 140,000 clones, around three quarters of them seen only once. The input for sequencing was PBMCs, taken after 12 months of ibrutinib treatment. These receptors came from a human donor with chronic lymphocytic leukemia. CDR3s include the opening cysteine and the closing phenylalanine or tryptophan. D genes are given only for firm matches. The size field is filled for only some rows; it gives once, few, many or a size class.

J | size | D | V | DNA | CDR3
TRBJ2-7 | - | - | TRBV18 | TGTGCCAGCTCACCACCCTCCCGCGGTAGCTTGGCGCAGTACTTC | CASSPPSRGSLAQYF
TRBJ2-5 | - | - | TRBV4-1 | TGCGCCAGCAGCCAAGATCCAGGGGGAGGAGAGACCCAGTACTTC | CASSQDPGGGETQYF
TRBJ2-4 | - | - | TRBV18 | TGTGCCAGCTCACACGGGACCTCAGGGGGACTAGCCAAAAACATTCAGTACTTC | CASSHGTSGGLAKNIQYF
TRBJ2-7 | - | TRBD2 | TRBV4-1 | TGCGCCAGCAGCCAAGATCATAGCGGGAGGATCTACGAGCAGTACTTC | CASSQDHSGRIYEQYF
TRBJ2-3 | - | TRBD2 | TRBV19 | TGTGCCAGTAGTACTAGCGGGTATACGCAGTATTTT | CASSTSGYTQYF
TRBJ2-7 | - | TRBD2 | TRBV10-3 | TGTGCCATCAGTATTAGCGGGAGTTACGAGCAGTACTTC | CAISISGSYEQYF
TRBJ2-3 | - | - | TRBV5-4 | TGTGCCAGCAGCTTGGGTGCACCGAGCACAGATACGCAGTATTTT | CASSLGAPSTDTQYF
TRBJ2-3 | - | - | TRBV25-1 | TGTGCCAGCAGTGATATCGGGAGCCATTCTAGCACAGATACGCAGTATTTT | CASSDIGSHSSTDTQYF
TRBJ1-1 | - | - | TRBV11-2 | TGTGCCAGCAGCCCTGGGAACACTGAAGCTTTCTTT | CASSPGNTEAFF
TRBJ1-2 | - | - | TRBV5-4 | TGTGCCAGCAGCCCTGTACCAGGGGATGCTAACTATGGCTACACCTTC | CASSPVPGDANYGYTF
TRBJ2-1 | - | - | TRBV28 | TGTGCCAGCAGTAACCACCGGGCGGCATGGGACAATGAGCAGTTCTTC | CASSNHRAAWDNEQFF
TRBJ2-1 | - | - | TRBV6-6 | TGTGCCAGCAGTTCACTAGCATGGGCGCAGTTCTTC | CASSSLAWAQFF
TRBJ1-5 | - | - | TRBV18 | TGTGCCAGCCGGTTCGGCGACAGTTATAGCAATCAGCCCCAGCATTTT | CASRFGDSYSNQPQHF
TRBJ1-4 | - | - | TRBV30 | TGTGCCTGGAGTGTTGGTGTTAATGAAAAACTGTTTTTT | CAWSVGVNEKLFF
TRBJ1-5 | - | TRBD1 | TRBV4-3 | TGCGCCAGCAGCCAAGAGGCCGGGACAGGTTTGTTGGGCAATCAGCCCCAGCATTTT | CASSQEAGTGLLGNQPQHF
TRBJ1-2 | - | TRBD1 | TRBV7-9 | TGTGCCAGCAGCCCAGCCCTGGGACAGGGGGCGCAAGGCTACACCTTC | CASSPALGQGAQGYTF
TRBJ2-7 | - | - | TRBV28 | TGTGCCAGCAGTTTTCTCGTGGAGGGCCCCATTTATTACGAGCAGTACTTC | CASSFLVEGPIYYEQYF
TRBJ2-1 | - | TRBD2 | TRBV10-3 | TGTGCCATCAGCTGGATAGCGGGAGTATTAGTCGAGTCCAATGAGCAGTTCTTC | CAISWIAGVLVESNEQFF
TRBJ2-1 | once | TRBD2 | TRBV6-1 | TGTGCCAGCAGTGCCAGCGGGAGTTCTTACAATGAGCAGTTCTTC | CASSASGSSYNEQFF
TRBJ1-3 | - | - | TRBV12-5 | TGTGCTAGTGGCAACTTCCCCTCTGGAAACACCATATATTTT | CASGNFPSGNTIYF
TRBJ2-1 | - | - | TRBV25-1 | TGTGCCAGCAGTGCGACAGAATCCTACAATGAGCAGTTCTTC | CASSATESYNEQFF
TRBJ1-1 | - | TRBD1 | TRBV19 | TGTGCCAGTAGTATGGCAACCCGGGGACAGGGGATACTTGAAGCTTTCTTT | CASSMATRGQGILEAFF
TRBJ1-2 | - | - | TRBV4-3 | TGCGCCAGCAGCCAAGTCGGGGTTACCAACTATGGCTACACCTTC | CASSQVGVTNYGYTF
TRBJ2-2 | few | TRBD2 | TRBV5-6 | TGTGCCAGCAGCTTGGATGCTAGCGGGAGAGGGGAGCTGTTTTTT | CASSLDASGRGELFF
TRBJ2-2 | - | TRBD1 | TRBV4-3 | TGCGCCAGCAGACGGGACAGAGAGGACACCGGGGAGCTGTTTTTT | CASRRDREDTGELFF
TRBJ1-4 | few | - | TRBV4-2 | TGTGCCAGCACCAAACGGGCGGAGAATGAAAAACTGTTTTTT | CASTKRAENEKLFF
TRBJ1-4 | - | TRBD1 | TRBV4-2 | TGTGCCAGCAGCCAATACACAGGGGGCGCGACTAATGAAAAACTGTTTTTT | CASSQYTGGATNEKLFF
TRBJ2-5 | - | TRBD2 | TRBV5-1 | TGCGCCAGCAACGGGGCGGGAGTGGAGACCCAGTACTTC | CASNGAGVETQYF
TRBJ2-5 | - | - | TRBV30 | TGTGCCTGGAGTCGGGACCAAGAGACCCAGTACTTC | CAWSRDQETQYF
TRBJ1-2 | - | TRBD1 | TRBV7-8 | TGTGCCAGCAGCTTAGGACAGGGTGGCTACACCTTC | CASSLGQGGYTF
TRBJ2-7 | few | TRBD2 | TRBV5-8 | TGTGCCAGCAGCTCAGCTCCTAGCGGGAGGGCCGGAACCGAGCAGTACTTC | CASSSAPSGRAGTEQYF
TRBJ1-5 | - | TRBD1 | TRBV27 | TGTGCCAGCGCTAGGACAGGGCGAGAGCCCCAGCATTTT | CASARTGREPQHF
TRBJ2-3 | - | TRBD2 | TRBV6-5 | TGTGCCAGCAGGACTAGCGGATGCACAGATACGCAGTATTTT | CASRTSGCTDTQYF
TRBJ2-3 | once | - | TRBV27 | TGTGCCAGCAGTCTGGGGCCTTCTCGGTTAGATACGCAGTATTTT | CASSLGPSRLDTQYF
TRBJ2-5 | once | - | TRBV20-1 | TGCAGTGCTAGCCGGGACCCCCAGTACTTC | CSASRDPQYF
TRBJ1-2 | few | - | TRBV20-1 | TGCAGTGCCTGGACAGTTTATGGCTACACCTTC | CSAWTVYGYTF
TRBJ2-7 | - | - | TRBV4-1 | TGCGCCAGCAGCCAAGATTTTCCTCTACCCTACGAGCAGTACTTC | CASSQDFPLPYEQYF
TRBJ2-5 | - | TRBD1 | TRBV5-4 | TGTGCCAGCAGCGTATGGACAGGGGGCGTAGAGACCCAGTACTTC | CASSVWTGGVETQYF
TRBJ2-3 | - | - | TRBV18 | TGTGCCAGCTCACCACTGACTACACCCACAGATACGCAGTATTTT | CASSPLTTPTDTQYF
TRBJ2-5 | - | - | TRBV5-1 | TGCGCCAGCAGCTTGGGACAAATACAAGAGACCCAGTACTTC | CASSLGQIQETQYF
TRBJ2-1 | - | - | TRBV27 | TGTGCCAGCAACCCAAGCGGAGGCTACAATGAGCAGTTCTTC | CASNPSGGYNEQFF
TRBJ2-2 | - | - | TRBV6-5 | TGTGCCAGCAGTTCCCGGTGGGCCGGGGAGCTGTTTTTT | CASSSRWAGELFF
TRBJ2-1 | - | TRBD1 | TRBV30 | TGTGCCTTATATGGACAAACGGACAGGAATGAGCAGTTCTTC | CALYGQTDRNEQFF
TRBJ1-5 | - | TRBD1 | TRBV4-3 | TGCGCCAGCAGCCAAGATTCACAGGGGGGCAATCAGCCCCAGCATTTT | CASSQDSQGGNQPQHF
TRBJ2-1 | - | - | TRBV5-4 | TGTGCCAGCAGCTTCCCGGCAGGAACACGCAATAAGCAGTTCTTC | CASSFPAGTRNKQFF
TRBJ2-5 | - | - | TRBV7-9 | TGTGCCAGCAGGGCCGGGGGGCACGGGACCCAGTACTTC | CASRAGGHGTQYF
TRBJ2-1 | - | TRBD2 | TRBV5-1 | TGCGCCAGCAGCTTGGGGACTAGCGGATACAATGAGCAGTTCTTC | CASSLGTSGYNEQFF
TRBJ2-3 | - | - | TRBV5-5 | TGTGCCAGCAGCCCACCCTCCACAGATACGCAGTATTTT | CASSPPSTDTQYF